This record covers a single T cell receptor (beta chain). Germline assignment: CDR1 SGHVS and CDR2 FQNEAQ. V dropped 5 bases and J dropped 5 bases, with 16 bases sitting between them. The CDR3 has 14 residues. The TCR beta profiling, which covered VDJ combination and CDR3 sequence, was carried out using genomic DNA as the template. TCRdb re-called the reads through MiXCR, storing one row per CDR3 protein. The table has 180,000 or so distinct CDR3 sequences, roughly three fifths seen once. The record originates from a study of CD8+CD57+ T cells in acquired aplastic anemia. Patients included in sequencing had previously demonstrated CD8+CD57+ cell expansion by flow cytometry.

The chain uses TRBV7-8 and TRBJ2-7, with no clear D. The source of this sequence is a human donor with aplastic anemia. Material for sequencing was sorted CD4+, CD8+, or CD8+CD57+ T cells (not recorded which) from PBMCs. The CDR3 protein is CASSPRSSANEQYF. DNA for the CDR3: TGTGCCAGCAGCCCCCGGTCTTCCGCCAACGAGCAGTACTTC.